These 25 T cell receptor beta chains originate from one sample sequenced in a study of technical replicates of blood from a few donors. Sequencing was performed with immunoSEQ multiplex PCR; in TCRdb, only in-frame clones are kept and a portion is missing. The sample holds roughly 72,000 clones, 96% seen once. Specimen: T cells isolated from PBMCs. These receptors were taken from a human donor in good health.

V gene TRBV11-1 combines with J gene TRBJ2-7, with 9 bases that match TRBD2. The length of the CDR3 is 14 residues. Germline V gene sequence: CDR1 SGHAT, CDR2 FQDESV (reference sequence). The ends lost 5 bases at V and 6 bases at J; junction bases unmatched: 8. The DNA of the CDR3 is TGTGCCAGCAGCGTTAGCGGGAGAGACTCCGAGCAGTACTTC. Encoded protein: CASSVSGRDSEQYF.

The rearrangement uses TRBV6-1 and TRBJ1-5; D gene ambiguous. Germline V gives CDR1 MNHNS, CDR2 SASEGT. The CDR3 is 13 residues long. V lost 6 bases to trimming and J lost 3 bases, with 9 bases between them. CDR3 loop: CASRPLLNQPQHF. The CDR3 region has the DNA TGTGCCAGCAGGCCACTGCTCAATCAGCCCCAGCATTTT.

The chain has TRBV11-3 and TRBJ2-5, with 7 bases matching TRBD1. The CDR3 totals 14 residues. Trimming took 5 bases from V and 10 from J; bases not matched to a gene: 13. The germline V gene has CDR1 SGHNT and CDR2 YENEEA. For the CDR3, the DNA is TGTGCCAGCAGCCTCAATGACAGGGTTGAGCACCAGTACTTC. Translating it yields CASSLNDRVEHQYF.

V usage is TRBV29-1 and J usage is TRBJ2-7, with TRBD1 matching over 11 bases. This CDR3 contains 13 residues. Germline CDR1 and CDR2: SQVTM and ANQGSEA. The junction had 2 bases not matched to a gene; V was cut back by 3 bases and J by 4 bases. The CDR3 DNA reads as TGCAGCGTTGAGGGGACAGGGGGTTACGAGCAGTACTTC. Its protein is CSVEGTGGYEQYF.

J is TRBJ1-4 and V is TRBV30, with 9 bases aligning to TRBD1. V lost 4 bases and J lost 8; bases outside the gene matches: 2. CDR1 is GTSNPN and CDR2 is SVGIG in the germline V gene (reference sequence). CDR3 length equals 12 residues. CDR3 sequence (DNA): TGTGCCTGGAACAGGGGGCGAGAAAAACTGTTTTTT. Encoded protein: CAWNRGREKLFF.

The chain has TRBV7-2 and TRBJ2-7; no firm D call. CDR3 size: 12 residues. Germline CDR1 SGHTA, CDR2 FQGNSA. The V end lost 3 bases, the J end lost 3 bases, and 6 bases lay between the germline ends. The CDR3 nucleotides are TGTGCCAGCAGCTTGAGCTACTACGAGCAGTACTTC. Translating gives CASSLSYYEQYF.

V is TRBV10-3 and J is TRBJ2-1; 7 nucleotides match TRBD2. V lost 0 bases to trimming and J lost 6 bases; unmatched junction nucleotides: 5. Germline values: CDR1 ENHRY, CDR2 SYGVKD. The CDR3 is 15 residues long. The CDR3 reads CAISESGGGSNEQFF. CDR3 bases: TGTGCCATCAGTGAGTCCGGGGGAGGGAGCAATGAGCAGTTCTTC.

CDR3 sequence (DNA): TGTGCCAGCAGCTTAGGGGGGGGACAGGGATTTTACGAGCAGTACTTC. As protein: CASSLGGGQGFYEQYF. This sequence joins TRBV5-6 and TRBJ2-7; 9 nucleotides agree with TRBD1. Unmatched junction bases numbered 10, after V lost 2 bases and J lost 4 bases. Per the germline V gene, CDR1 is SGHDT and CDR2 is YYEEEE. The CDR3 covers 16 residues.

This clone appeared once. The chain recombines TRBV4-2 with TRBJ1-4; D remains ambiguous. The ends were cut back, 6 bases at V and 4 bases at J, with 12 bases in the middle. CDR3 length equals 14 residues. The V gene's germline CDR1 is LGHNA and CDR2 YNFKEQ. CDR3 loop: CASRGTAVNEKLFF. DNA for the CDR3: TGTGCCAGCAGGGGAACAGCGGTTAATGAAAAACTGTTTTTT.

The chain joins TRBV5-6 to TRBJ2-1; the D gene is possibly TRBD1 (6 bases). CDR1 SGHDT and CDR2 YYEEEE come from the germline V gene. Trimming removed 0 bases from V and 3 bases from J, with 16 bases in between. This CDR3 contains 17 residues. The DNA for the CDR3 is TGTGCCAGCAGCTTGGTTGTTGGGACAAGGCACTACAATGAGCAGTTCTTC. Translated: CASSLVVGTRHYNEQFF. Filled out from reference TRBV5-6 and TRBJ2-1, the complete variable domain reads DAGVTQSPTHLIKTRGQQVTLRCSPKSGHDTVSWYQQALGQGPQFIFQYYEEEERQRGNFPDRFSGHQFPNYSSELNVNALLLGDSALYLCASSLVVGTRHYNEQFFGPGTRLTVL.

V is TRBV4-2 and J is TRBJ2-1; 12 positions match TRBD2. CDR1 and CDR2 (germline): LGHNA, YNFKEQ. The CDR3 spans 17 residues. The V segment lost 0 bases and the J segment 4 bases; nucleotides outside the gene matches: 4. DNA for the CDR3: TGTGCCAGCAGCCAAGAGACTAGCGGGAGCCGTTACAATGAGCAGTTCTTC. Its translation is CASSQETSGSRYNEQFF.

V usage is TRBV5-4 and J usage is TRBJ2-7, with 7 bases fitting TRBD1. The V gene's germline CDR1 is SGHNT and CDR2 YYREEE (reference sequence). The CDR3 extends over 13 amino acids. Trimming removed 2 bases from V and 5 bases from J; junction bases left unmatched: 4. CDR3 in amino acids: CASSFEGANEQYF. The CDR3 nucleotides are TGTGCCAGCAGCTTCGAGGGGGCAAACGAGCAGTACTTC.

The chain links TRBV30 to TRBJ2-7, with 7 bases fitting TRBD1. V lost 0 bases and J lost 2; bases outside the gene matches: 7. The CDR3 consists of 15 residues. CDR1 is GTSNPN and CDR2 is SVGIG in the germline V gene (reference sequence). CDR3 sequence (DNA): TGTGCCTGGAGTGTACTAGGGGGCCAGACCTACGAGCAGTACTTC. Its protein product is CAWSVLGGQTYEQYF.

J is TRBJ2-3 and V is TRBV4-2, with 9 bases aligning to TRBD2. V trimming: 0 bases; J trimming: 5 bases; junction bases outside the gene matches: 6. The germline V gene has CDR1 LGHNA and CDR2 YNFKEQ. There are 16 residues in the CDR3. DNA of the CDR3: TGTGCCAGCAGCCAAGATACGGTAGCGGGAGTAGATACGCAGTATTTT. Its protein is CASSQDTVAGVDTQYF.

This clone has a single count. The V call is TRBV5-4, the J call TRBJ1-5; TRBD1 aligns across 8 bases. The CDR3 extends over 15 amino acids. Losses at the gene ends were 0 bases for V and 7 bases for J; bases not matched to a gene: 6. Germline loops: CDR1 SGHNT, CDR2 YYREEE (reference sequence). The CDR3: CASSLGQGAEQPQHF. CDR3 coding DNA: TGTGCCAGCAGCTTGGGGCAGGGGGCGGAACAGCCCCAGCATTTT.

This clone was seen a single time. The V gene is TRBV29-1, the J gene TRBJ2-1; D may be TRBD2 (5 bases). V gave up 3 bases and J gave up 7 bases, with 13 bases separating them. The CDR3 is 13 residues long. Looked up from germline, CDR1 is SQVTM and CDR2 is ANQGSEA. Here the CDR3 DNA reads TGCAGCGTTGAGGAGCGGAAGTGGAATGAGCAGTTCTTC. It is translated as CSVEERKWNEQFF.

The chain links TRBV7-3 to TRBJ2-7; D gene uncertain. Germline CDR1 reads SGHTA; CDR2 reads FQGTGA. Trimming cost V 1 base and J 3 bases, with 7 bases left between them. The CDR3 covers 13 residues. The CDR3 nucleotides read TGTGCCAGCAGCTTAAGTGGTAGCTACGAGCAGTACTTC. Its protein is CASSLSGSYEQYF. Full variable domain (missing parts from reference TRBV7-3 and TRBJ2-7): GAGVSQTPSNKVTEKGKYVELRCDPISGHTALYWYRQSLGQGPEFLIYFQGTGAADDSGLPNDRFFAVRPEGSVSTLKIQRTERGDSAVYLCASSLSGSYEQYFGPGTRLTVT.

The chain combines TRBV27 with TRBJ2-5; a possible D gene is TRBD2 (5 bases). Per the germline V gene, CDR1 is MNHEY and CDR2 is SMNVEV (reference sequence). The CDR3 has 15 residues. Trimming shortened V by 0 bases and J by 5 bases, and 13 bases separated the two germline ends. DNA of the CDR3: TGTGCCAGCAGTTTATCGCTTCGGGGTCGGGAGACCCAGTACTTC. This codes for CASSLSLRGRETQYF.

The CDR3 DNA is TGTGCCAGCAGCCGAATGGCGGGTTTGGTAAATGAGCAGTTCTTC. It translates to CASSRMAGLVNEQFF. The chain recombines TRBV5-6 with TRBJ2-1, with TRBD2 as a possible D gene (5 bases). This CDR3 spans 15 amino acids. Trimming removed 4 bases from V and 7 bases from J, with 18 bases in between. CDR1 and CDR2 (germline): SGHDT, YYEEEE.

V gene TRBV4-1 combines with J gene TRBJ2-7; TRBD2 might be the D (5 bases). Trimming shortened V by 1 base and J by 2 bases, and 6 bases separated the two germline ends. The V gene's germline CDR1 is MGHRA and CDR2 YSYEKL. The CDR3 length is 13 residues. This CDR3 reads CASSQVLAYEQYF. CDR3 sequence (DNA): TGCGCCAGCAGCCAAGTACTAGCCTACGAGCAGTACTTC.

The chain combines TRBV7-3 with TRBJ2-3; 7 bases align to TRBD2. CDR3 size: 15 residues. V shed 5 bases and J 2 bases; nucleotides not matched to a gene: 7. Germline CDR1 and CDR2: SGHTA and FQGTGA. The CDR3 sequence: CASSPSGTITDTQYF. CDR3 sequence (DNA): TGTGCCAGCAGCCCCAGCGGGACGATCACAGATACGCAGTATTTT. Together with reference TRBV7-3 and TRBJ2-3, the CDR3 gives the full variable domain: GAGVSQTPSNKVTEKGKYVELRCDPISGHTALYWYRQSLGQGPEFLIYFQGTGAADDSGLPNDRFFAVRPEGSVSTLKIQRTERGDSAVYLCASSPSGTITDTQYFGPGTRLTVL.

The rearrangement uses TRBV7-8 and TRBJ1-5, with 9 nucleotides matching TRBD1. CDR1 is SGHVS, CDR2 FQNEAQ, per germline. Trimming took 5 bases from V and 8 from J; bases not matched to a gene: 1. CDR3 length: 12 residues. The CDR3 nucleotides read TGTGCCAGCAGCCGGGACAGGGAGCCCCAGCATTTT. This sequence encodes CASSRDREPQHF.

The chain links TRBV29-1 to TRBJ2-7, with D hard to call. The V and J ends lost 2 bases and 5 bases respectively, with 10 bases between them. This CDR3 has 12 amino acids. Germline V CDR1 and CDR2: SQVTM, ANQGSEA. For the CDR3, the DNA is TGCAGCGTTGAACGCAGGAACCACGAGCAGTACTTC. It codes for CSVERRNHEQYF.

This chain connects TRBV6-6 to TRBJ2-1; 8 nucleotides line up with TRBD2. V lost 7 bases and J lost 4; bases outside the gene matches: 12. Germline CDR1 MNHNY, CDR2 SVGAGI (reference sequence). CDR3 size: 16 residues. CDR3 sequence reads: CASTAALAGNYNEQFF. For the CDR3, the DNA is TGTGCCAGCACCGCCGCCCTAGCGGGCAATTACAATGAGCAGTTCTTC.

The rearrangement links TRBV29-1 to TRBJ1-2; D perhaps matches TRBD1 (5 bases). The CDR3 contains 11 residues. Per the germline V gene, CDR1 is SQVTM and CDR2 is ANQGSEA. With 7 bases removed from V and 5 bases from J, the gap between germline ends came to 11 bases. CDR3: CSGGTDYGYTF. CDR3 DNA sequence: TGCAGCGGCGGGACGGATTATGGCTACACCTTC.